A single sample is the source of the 8 T cell receptor beta chains below, sequenced in a study of blood T cell repertoires in COVID-19. Only in-frame clones appear in the TCRdb table, and some are missing; sequencing was by immunoSEQ multiplex PCR. This sample yields approximately 210,000 clones, of which around 87% are seen a single time; approximately 2.1% belongs to the top ten. Sequencing used PBMCs or T cells enriched from blood (not recorded which). The receptors were sampled from a woman aged 25 to 39 who had recovered from COVID-19.

This rearrangement joins TRBV7-3 to TRBJ2-1; TRBD2 aligns across 8 bases. After removal of 4 bases from V and 8 bases from J, the junction contained 7 bases not matched to a gene. Looked up from germline, CDR1 is SGHTA and CDR2 is FQGTGA. This CDR3 has 14 residues. The CDR3 loop is CASSSSGSGDEQFF. Written as DNA, the CDR3 is TGTGCCAGCAGCTCGAGCGGGAGTGGCGATGAGCAGTTCTTC.

J is TRBJ2-7 and V is TRBV7-9; possibly TRBD2 for D (5 bases). Germline V CDR1 and CDR2: SEHNR, FQNEAQ (reference sequence). There are 15 residues in the CDR3. V lost 3 bases and J lost 2, with 14 bases in between. In DNA, the CDR3 is TGTGCCAGCAGCTTGGCGAGGCCCGGGACCTACGAGCAGTACTTC. It is translated as CASSLARPGTYEQYF.

The chain recombines TRBV28 with TRBJ2-5; 7 bases align to TRBD1. Germline trimming cut 5 bases from V and 6 bases from J; bases unmatched to any gene: 9. This CDR3 contains 14 residues. Per the germline V gene, CDR1 is MDHEN and CDR2 is SYDVKM. CDR3 nucleotide sequence: TGTGCCAGCAGTGAAGACAGGGTTTTAAAGACCCAGTACTTC. Its translation is CASSEDRVLKTQYF.

The gene calls are TRBV4-3 and TRBJ2-1; 8 nucleotides line up with TRBD2. The V segment lost 0 bases and the J segment 2 bases; nucleotides outside the gene matches: 15. Germline-derived CDR1 and CDR2 are LGHNA and YSLEER. The CDR3 spans 20 residues. CDR3 nucleotide sequence: TGCGCCAGCAGCCAAGATGGCCTAGCGGGTACCCCTTTAGCCTACAATGAGCAGTTCTTC. It codes for CASSQDGLAGTPLAYNEQFF.

V is TRBV12-5 and J is TRBJ2-1; 9 bases are a match to TRBD1. Germline lookup yields CDR1 LGHNT and CDR2 FRNRAP. CDR3 length equals 18 residues. V dropped 4 bases and J dropped 7; count of bases not matched to a gene: 17. This CDR3 reads CASGWSPLGTGNANEQFF. The CDR3 nucleotides are TGTGCTAGTGGTTGGTCCCCTTTGGGGACAGGGAATGCGAATGAGCAGTTCTTC.

The chain recombines TRBV12-5 with TRBJ2-3; TRBD2 matches 9 bases. CDR3 length equals 17 residues. Trimming took 6 bases from V and 4 from J; bases not matched to a gene: 14. CDR1 and CDR2 from the germline V gene are LGHNT and FRNRAP. The CDR3 region has the DNA TGTGCTAGTGGCTTCGATCTTGCACTAGCGGGCGCAGATACGCAGTATTTT. Protein: CASGFDLALAGADTQYF. The full variable domain, in which reference TRBV12-5 and TRBJ2-3 provide the parts outside the CDR3, is DARVTQTPRHKVTEMGQEVTMRCQPILGHNTVFWYRQTMMQGLELLAYFRNRAPLDDSGMPKDRFSAEMPDATLATLKIQPSEPRDSAVYFCASGFDLALAGADTQYFGPGTRLTVL.

This clone came up once. The V gene is TRBV6-1, the J gene TRBJ1-6; no definite D call. Between the trimmed V and J ends, which lost 2 bases and 1 base, there was a span of 6 bases. CDR3 length: 15 residues. The germline V gene has CDR1 MNHNS and CDR2 SASEGT. The CDR3 DNA follows: TGTGCCAGCAGTGAACGTCAGTCCTATAATTCACCCCTCCACTTT. Its protein is CASSERQSYNSPLHF.

The J gene is TRBJ1-6, the V gene TRBV20-1; D gene unclear. This CDR3 has 14 residues. CDR1 is DFQATT, CDR2 SNEGSKA, per germline (reference sequence). Trimming cost V 3 bases and J 5 bases, with 11 bases left between them. The CDR3 region is CSASLAPNNSPLHF. CDR3 sequence (DNA): TGCAGTGCTAGTTTGGCCCCCAATAATTCACCCCTCCACTTT.